Described below is a single TCR beta chain sequence and its context. Its antigen is undetermined. Time point described: recipient sample about 28 days before transplant, after cytoreduction. Recipient blood drawn about 28 days pretransplant and days 30, 100, 180 after. The sample is drawn from a study of T cell clonotyping in hematopoietic cell transplantation. Study-level background: Pretransplant recipient samples were taken after cytoreduction. Study-wide results and limits: Few recipient clonotypes overlapped donors; over 95% were de novo at given depth.

V was clipped by 6 bases and J by 4 bases; unmatched bases: 3. Germline CDR1 and CDR2: SGHTA and FQGNSA. This CDR3 region has 13 residues. Profiling relied on immunoSEQ multiplex PCR, and the TCRdb table lists in-frame clones only, not all of them. The sample holds 75,000 to 95,000 clones; 90% to 96% are singletons and the top ten take roughly 1.5%. This material consisted of peripheral blood mononuclear cells, taken before stem cell transplant. This sequence originates from a woman aged 45-60 years with acute myeloid leukemia. Some clones in this sample may be carry-over from other donors' samples. The V and J genes are TRBV7-2 and TRBJ2-3; 8 bases fit TRBD2. CDR3 sequence: CASSPGGADTQYF. CDR3 in DNA: TGTGCCAGCAGTCCGGGGGGGGCAGATACGCAGTATTTT.